Listed below are T cell receptor beta chains from one sample, sequenced in a study of OX40 agonist ivuxolimab in advanced cancers. The method was immunoSEQ multiplex PCR; TCRdb's version includes in-frame clones alone and lacks a portion of them. This sample has roughly 92,000 clones, with 91% found just once. The sequencing used CD4+ or CD8+ T cells sorted from blood, collected in a trial of the OX40 agonist ivuxolimab. The receptors stem from an adult with an advanced solid tumor such as melanoma, head and neck, liver or kidney cancer. The CDR3 runs from the conserved cysteine through the conserved F or W. D genes are given only for firm matches. Expanded clones are given a class, and other clones once, few, many or no size at all.

V gene	D gene	J gene	CDR3 length	clone size	CDR3 protein	CDR3 DNA
TRBV2	.	TRBJ2-3	13	once	CASSEEVRLIGGF	TGTGCCAGCAGTGAAGAGGTTAGGCTCATTGGGGGTTTT
TRBV27	.	TRBJ2-7	15	once	CASSSGRKAFYEQYF	TGTGCCAGCAGTTCCGGCCGCAAGGCCTTCTACGAGCAGTACTTC
TRBV9	.	TRBJ2-2	12	few	CASSVRSGELFF	TGTGCCAGCAGCGTAAGATCCGGGGAGCTGTTTTTT
TRBV19	.	TRBJ1-5	17	.	CASSNESGTHSNQPQHF	TGTGCCAGTAGTAACGAATCGGGGACTCATAGCAATCAGCCCCAGCATTTT
TRBV5-1	TRBD1	TRBJ2-1	15	.	CASSLATGGYNEQFF	TGCGCCAGCAGCTTGGCGACAGGGGGCTACAATGAGCAGTTCTTC
TRBV6-1	TRBD2	TRBJ2-7	15	.	CASSEGLAGVYEQYF	TGTGCCAGCAGTGAGGGACTAGCGGGAGTTTACGAGCAGTACTTC
TRBV5-1	TRBD1	TRBJ1-1	15	.	CASSSTGGWNTEAFF	TGCGCCAGCAGTTCAACAGGGGGCTGGAACACTGAAGCTTTCTTT
TRBV5-1	TRBD2	TRBJ2-2	19	.	CASSLEHQLAGGPAGELFF	TGCGCCAGCAGCTTGGAACACCAACTAGCGGGAGGGCCGGCCGGGGAGCTGTTTTTT
TRBV29-1	.	TRBJ2-2	12	.	CSVPRGSGELFF	TGCAGCGTTCCGCGAGGTAGCGGGGAGCTGTTTTTT
TRBV2	.	TRBJ1-1	13	once	CATPDRSNTEAFF	TGTGCGACCCCCGACAGGTCGAACACTGAAGCTTTCTTT
TRBV5-1	.	TRBJ2-7	15	.	CASSLGGGPDYEQYF	TGCGCCAGCAGCTTGGGGGGCGGGCCGGACTACGAGCAGTACTTC
TRBV30	.	TRBJ2-2	13	.	CAWTGSFTGELFF	TGTGCCTGGACAGGGTCGTTCACCGGGGAGCTGTTTTTT
TRBV6-5	.	TRBJ1-1	13	.	CASSYSSTGTAFF	TGTGCCAGCAGTTACTCATCAACAGGGACGGCTTTCTTT
TRBV2	TRBD2	TRBJ2-3	13	.	CASSGGVADTQYF	TGTGCCAGCAGCGGGGGGGTGGCAGATACGCAGTATTTT
TRBV5-1	.	TRBJ2-5	15	.	CASSENPDSQETQYF	TGCGCCAGCAGCGAAAACCCGGACTCACAAGAGACCCAGTACTTC
TRBV28	.	TRBJ1-1	13	.	CASSLGGGTEAFF	TGTGCCAGCAGTTTGGGAGGGGGCACTGAAGCTTTCTTT
TRBV4-1	.	TRBJ2-4	16	.	CASSPVTLGAKNIQYF	TGCGCCAGCAGCCCAGTGACTCTGGGGGCCAAAAACATTCAGTACTTC
TRBV10-2	.	TRBJ1-6	11	.	CASSEGSPLHF	TGCGCCAGCAGTGAGGGCTCACCCCTCCACTTT
TRBV25-1	.	TRBJ2-6	14	.	CASSEGSGANVLTF	TGTGCCAGCAGTGAAGGGTCTGGGGCCAACGTCCTGACTTTC
TRBV27	.	TRBJ2-5	15	.	CASSLWGAEGETQYF	TGTGCCAGCAGTTTATGGGGGGCGGAGGGGGAGACCCAGTACTTC
TRBV4-1	.	TRBJ1-6	13	.	CASSQDYNSPLHF	TGCGCCAGCAGCCAAGATTACAATTCACCCCTCCACTTT
TRBV13	TRBD1	TRBJ2-7	17	.	CASSLRLGTGVPYEQYF	TGTGCCAGCAGCTTGAGGTTGGGGACAGGGGTCCCCTACGAGCAGTACTTC
TRBV28	.	TRBJ2-7	15	.	CASSPGTGSGHEQYF	TGTGCCAGCAGTCCGGGGACCGGGAGCGGCCACGAGCAGTACTTC
TRBV19	TRBD1	TRBJ1-2	12	.	CASLTGLYGYTF	TGTGCCAGTCTGACAGGGCTCTATGGCTACACCTTC
TRBV27	.	TRBJ2-1	14	.	CASSFVSTNNEQFF	TGTGCCAGCAGTTTTGTCTCGACAAACAATGAGCAGTTCTTC
TRBV5-1	.	TRBJ2-5	14	.	CASSLEANQETQYF	TGCGCCAGCAGCTTGGAGGCGAACCAAGAGACCCAGTACTTC
TRBV27	.	TRBJ1-1	14	once	CASSLWGPNTEAFF	TGTGCCAGCAGCCTGTGGGGACCGAACACTGAAGCTTTCTTT
TRBV7-6	.	TRBJ1-1	16	.	CASSLLTGSLNTEAFF	TGTGCCAGCAGCTTATTGACAGGAAGCTTGAACACTGAAGCTTTCTTT
TRBV6-6	.	TRBJ2-5	13	.	CASSYDLQETQYF	TGTGCCAGCAGTTACGACTTACAAGAGACCCAGTACTTC
TRBV7-8	TRBD2	TRBJ2-7	14	.	CASSVGLVGGEQYF	TGTGCCAGCAGCGTCGGACTAGTCGGGGGCGAGCAGTACTTC
TRBV2	TRBD1	TRBJ1-2	15	.	CASSGATGVGYGYTF	TGTGCCAGCAGTGGGGCAACAGGGGTCGGCTATGGCTACACCTTC
TRBV27	TRBD1	TRBJ2-1	16	.	CASSLFSGQSNNEQFF	TGTGCCAGCAGTTTATTTTCGGGACAGTCGAACAATGAGCAGTTCTTC
TRBV2	.	TRBJ1-1	11	.	CASSLRSEAFF	TGTGCCAGCAGCCTTCGGTCTGAAGCTTTCTTT
TRBV30	.	TRBJ2-7	14	.	CAWDPVQGGNEQYF	TGTGCCTGGGACCCCGTCCAGGGAGGCAACGAGCAGTACTTC
TRBV27	.	TRBJ1-2	15	.	CASSPNRGEDYGYTF	TGTGCCAGCAGTCCCAATCGGGGCGAGGACTATGGCTACACCTTC
TRBV6-5	.	TRBJ2-3	15	.	CASSYGGQFTDTQYF	TGTGCCAGCAGTTACGGGGGACAATTCACAGATACGCAGTATTTT
TRBV9	.	TRBJ1-2	15	.	CASSVGRGLQKGYTF	TGTGCCAGCAGCGTAGGGCGGGGGCTACAAAAAGGCTACACCTTC
TRBV20-1	.	TRBJ2-4	11	.	CSARAGVIHYF	TGCAGTGCTAGAGCTGGGGTCATTCACTACTTC
TRBV7-2	.	TRBJ1-5	15	.	CASSFLGVGNQPQHF	TGTGCCAGCAGCTTTCTGGGTGTCGGGAATCAGCCCCAGCATTTT
TRBV11-2	.	TRBJ2-7	14	.	CASSFGLGSYEQYF	TGTGCCAGCAGCTTTGGGTTGGGGTCCTACGAGCAGTACTTC
TRBV6-1	TRBD1	TRBJ1-5	15	once	CASNPGPDRAKPQHF	TGTGCCAGCAATCCCGGCCCGGACAGGGCGAAGCCCCAGCATTTT
TRBV6-1	TRBD1	TRBJ2-7	15	.	CASSEEPGQAYEQYF	TGTGCCAGCAGTGAGGAACCGGGACAGGCCTACGAGCAGTACTTC
TRBV7-8	.	TRBJ2-7	13	.	CASSHKSSYEQYF	TGTGCCAGCAGCCACAAAAGCTCCTACGAGCAGTACTTC
TRBV9	.	TRBJ2-5	14	.	CASSVAQLGETQYF	TGTGCCAGCAGCGTAGCTCAGCTGGGAGAGACCCAGTACTTC
TRBV19	.	TRBJ2-7	13	once	CASSIGSGIEQYF	TGTGCCAGTAGTATAGGATCGGGGATCGAGCAGTACTTC
TRBV7-3	.	TRBJ2-2	12	.	CASSLNRGELFF	TGTGCCAGCAGCTTGAATAGAGGGGAGCTGTTTTTT
TRBV7-2	TRBD1	TRBJ2-5	13	.	CASSWTGSETQYF	TGTGCCAGCAGCTGGACAGGGTCAGAGACCCAGTACTTC
TRBV6-5	.	TRBJ1-4	15	.	CASSYSVRGNEKLFF	TGTGCCAGCAGTTACTCCGTGAGGGGGAATGAAAAACTGTTTTTT
TRBV2	.	TRBJ2-2	12	.	CASGENTGELFF	TGTGCCAGCGGGGAGAACACCGGGGAGCTGTTTTTT
TRBV6-5	TRBD1	TRBJ1-2	15	.	CASSYGQGGAYGYTF	TGTGCCAGCAGTTACGGGCAGGGGGGTGCCTATGGCTACACCTTC
TRBV27	TRBD2	TRBJ2-3	13	.	CASRAGGWDTQYF	TGTGCCAGCCGAGCGGGAGGGTGGGATACGCAGTATTTT
TRBV4-2	TRBD1	TRBJ1-4	14	.	CASSQGETGGKLFF	TGTGCCAGCAGCCAAGGCGAGACAGGGGGGAAACTGTTTTTT
TRBV2	.	TRBJ2-7	16	.	CASSEWGGGSSYEQYF	TGTGCCAGCAGTGAATGGGGCGGAGGGAGCTCCTACGAGCAGTACTTC
TRBV6-5	.	TRBJ2-7	12	once	CASSSVGYEQYF	TGCGCCAGCAGTTCGGTCGGTTACGAGCAGTACTTC